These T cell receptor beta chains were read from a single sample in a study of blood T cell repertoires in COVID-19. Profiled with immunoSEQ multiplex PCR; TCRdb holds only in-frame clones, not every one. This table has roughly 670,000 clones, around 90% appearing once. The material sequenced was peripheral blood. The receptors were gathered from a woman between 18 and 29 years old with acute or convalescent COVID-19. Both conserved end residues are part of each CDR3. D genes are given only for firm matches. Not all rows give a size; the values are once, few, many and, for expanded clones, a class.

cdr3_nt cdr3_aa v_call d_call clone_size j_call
TGTGCCAGCAGCTTCCGCGGGTCCCCGACCACCTACGAGCAGTACTTC CASSFRGSPTTYEQYF TRBV7-2 . . TRBJ2-7
TGTGCCAGCAGTTCAGGGTTGGTGGGGAACACTGAAGCTTTCTTT CASSSGLVGNTEAFF TRBV6-2/TRBV6-3 . . TRBJ1-1
TGTGCCAGCAGCGTAGGAGGCGGCGGGCCCACAGATACGCAGTATTTT CASSVGGGGPTDTQYF TRBV9 . once TRBJ2-3
TGTGCCAGCAGTGAGGATAGTCAGGGTTGGGGGGACACTGAAGCTTTCTTT CASSEDSQGWGDTEAFF TRBV6-1 . few TRBJ1-1
TGTGCCAGCAGTTTTGAGGCGACAGGGGGCGGAGGGGAGCAGTACTTC CASSFEATGGGGEQYF TRBV27 TRBD1 . TRBJ2-7
TGTGCCAGTAGTACAGACAGGGTCAATCAGCCCCAGCATTTT CASSTDRVNQPQHF TRBV19 TRBD1 . TRBJ1-5
TGTGCCAGCACCCCCAGCAGGGGGGCTGGGGGAAACACCATATATTTT CASTPSRGAGGNTIYF TRBV7-9 TRBD1 . TRBJ1-3
TGTGCCAGCAGCACCTCCTCGGATGAGCAGTTCTTC CASSTSSDEQFF TRBV11-2 . . TRBJ2-1
TGCGCCAGCAGCTTGGGTTTGGGGGGGGATCAGCCCCAGCATTTT CASSLGLGGDQPQHF TRBV5-1 . . TRBJ1-5
TGTGCCACCAGCAGCTACCGGGACAGGGGCTTACAGAACACTGAAGCTTTCTTT CATSSYRDRGLQNTEAFF TRBV15 TRBD1 once TRBJ1-1